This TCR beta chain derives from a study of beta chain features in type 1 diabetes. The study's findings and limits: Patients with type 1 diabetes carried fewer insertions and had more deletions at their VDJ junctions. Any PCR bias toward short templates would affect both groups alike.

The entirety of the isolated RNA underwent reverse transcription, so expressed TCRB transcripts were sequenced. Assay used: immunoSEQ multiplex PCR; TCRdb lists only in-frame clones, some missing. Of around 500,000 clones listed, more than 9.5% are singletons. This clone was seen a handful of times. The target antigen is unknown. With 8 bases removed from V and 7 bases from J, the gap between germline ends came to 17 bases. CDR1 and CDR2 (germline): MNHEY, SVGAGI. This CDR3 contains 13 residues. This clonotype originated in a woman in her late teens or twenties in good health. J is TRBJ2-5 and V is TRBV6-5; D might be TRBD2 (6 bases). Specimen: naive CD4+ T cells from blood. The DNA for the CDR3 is TGTGCCAGCGGTAGCGGACTGAAGACGACCCAGTACTTC. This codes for CASGSGLKTTQYF.